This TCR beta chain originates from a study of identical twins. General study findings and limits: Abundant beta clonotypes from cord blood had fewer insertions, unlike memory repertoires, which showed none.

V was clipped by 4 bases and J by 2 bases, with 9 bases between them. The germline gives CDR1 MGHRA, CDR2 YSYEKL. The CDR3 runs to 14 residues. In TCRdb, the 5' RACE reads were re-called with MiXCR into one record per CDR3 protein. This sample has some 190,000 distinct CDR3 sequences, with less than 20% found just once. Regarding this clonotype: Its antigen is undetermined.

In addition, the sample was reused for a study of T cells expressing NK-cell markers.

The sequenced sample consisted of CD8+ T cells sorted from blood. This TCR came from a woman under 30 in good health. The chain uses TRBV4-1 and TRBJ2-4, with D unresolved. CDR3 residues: CASSPLRTKNIQYF. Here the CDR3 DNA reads TGCGCCAGCAGCCCCCTCCGGACCAAAAACATTCAGTACTTC.